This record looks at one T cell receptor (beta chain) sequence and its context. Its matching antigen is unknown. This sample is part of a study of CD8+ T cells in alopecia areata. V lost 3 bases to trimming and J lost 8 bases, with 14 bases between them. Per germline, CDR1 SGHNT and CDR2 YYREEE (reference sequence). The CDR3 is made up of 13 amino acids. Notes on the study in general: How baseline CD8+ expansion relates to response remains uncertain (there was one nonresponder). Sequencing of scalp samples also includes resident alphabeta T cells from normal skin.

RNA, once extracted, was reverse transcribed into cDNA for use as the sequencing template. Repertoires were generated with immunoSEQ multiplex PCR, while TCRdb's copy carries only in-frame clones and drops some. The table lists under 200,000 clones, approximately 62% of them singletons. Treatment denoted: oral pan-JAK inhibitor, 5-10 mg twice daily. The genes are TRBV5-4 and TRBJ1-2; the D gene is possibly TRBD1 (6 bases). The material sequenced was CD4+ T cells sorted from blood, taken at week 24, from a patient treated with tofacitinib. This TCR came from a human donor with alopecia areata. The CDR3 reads CASSSSRGLGYTF. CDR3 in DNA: TGTGCCAGCAGCTCTAGCAGGGGCCTGGGCTACACCTTC.